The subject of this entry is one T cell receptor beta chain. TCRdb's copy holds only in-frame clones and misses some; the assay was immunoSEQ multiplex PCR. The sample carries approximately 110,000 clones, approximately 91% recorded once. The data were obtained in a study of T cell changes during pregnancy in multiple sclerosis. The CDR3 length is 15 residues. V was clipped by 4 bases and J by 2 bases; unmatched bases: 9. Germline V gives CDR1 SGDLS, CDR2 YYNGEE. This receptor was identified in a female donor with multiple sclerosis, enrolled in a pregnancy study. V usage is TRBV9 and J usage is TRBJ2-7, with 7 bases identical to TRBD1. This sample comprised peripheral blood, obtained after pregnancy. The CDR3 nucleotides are TGTGCCAGCAGCCTTAGACAGGGAGAGGCCTACGAGCAGTACTTC. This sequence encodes CASSLRQGEAYEQYF. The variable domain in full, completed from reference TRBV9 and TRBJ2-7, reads DSGVTQTPKHLITATGQRVTLRCSPRSGDLSVYWYQQSLDQGLQFLIQYYNGEERAKGNILERFSAQQFPDLHSELNLSSLELGDSALYFCASSLRQGEAYEQYFGPGTRLTVT.